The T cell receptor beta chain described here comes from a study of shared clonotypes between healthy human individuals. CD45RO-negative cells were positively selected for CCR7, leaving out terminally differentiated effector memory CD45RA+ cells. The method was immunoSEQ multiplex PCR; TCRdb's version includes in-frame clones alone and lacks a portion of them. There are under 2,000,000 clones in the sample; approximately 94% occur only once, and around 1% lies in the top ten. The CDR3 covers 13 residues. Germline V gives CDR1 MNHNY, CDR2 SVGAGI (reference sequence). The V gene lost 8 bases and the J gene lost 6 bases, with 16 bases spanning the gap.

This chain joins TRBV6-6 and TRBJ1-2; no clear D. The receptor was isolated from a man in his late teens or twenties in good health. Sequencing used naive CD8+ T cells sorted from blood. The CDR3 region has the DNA TGTGCCAGCCTTGGGGTTCCCCTCGATGGCTACACCTTC. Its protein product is CASLGVPLDGYTF.